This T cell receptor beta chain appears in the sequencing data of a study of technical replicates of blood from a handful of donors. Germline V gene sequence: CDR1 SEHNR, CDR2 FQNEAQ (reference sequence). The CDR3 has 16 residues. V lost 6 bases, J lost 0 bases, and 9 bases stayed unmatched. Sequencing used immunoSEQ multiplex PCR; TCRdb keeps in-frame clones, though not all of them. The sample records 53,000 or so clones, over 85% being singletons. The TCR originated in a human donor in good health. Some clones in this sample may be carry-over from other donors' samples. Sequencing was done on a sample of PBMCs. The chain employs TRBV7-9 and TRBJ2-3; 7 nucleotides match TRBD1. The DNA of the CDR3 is TGTGCCAGCAGTTCCGCACAGGGGTGGAGCACAGATACGCAGTATTTT. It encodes CASSSAQGWSTDTQYF.